The rows below give T cell receptor beta chains drawn from one sample of a study of PD-L1 blockade in urothelial cancer. Assay used: immunoSEQ multiplex PCR; TCRdb lists only in-frame clones, some missing. The sample lists roughly 56,000 clones, roughly 87% seen once, with almost 4.5% in the top ten. The sample was PBMCs, taken around atezolizumab (anti-PD-L1) treatment. Every receptor here comes from a man aged 65 to 85 with urothelial cancer. CDR3s include the opening cysteine and the closing phenylalanine or tryptophan. Fields, in order: D gene, clone size, J gene, V gene, CDR3 DNA, CDR3 protein. A D gene is named only where the DNA matches it firmly. The listing skips clone size in some rows; elsewhere it reads once, few, many or a size class.

TRBD2 - TRBJ2-7 TRBV29-1 TGCAGCGTTGGTGGTTTAGTAGCGGGAGGGCTCTACGAGCAGTACTTC CSVGGLVAGGLYEQYF
TRBD2 - TRBJ2-1 TRBV9 TGTGCCAGCAGCGGGGGACTAGCGGGATCCAGCCACAATGAGCAGTTCTTC CASSGGLAGSSHNEQFF
- once TRBJ2-1 TRBV9 TGTGCCAGCAGCGTAGAGGTCGGGTACAATGAGCAGTTCTTC CASSVEVGYNEQFF
TRBD1 - TRBJ1-1 TRBV19 TGTGCCAGTGTAGGGGGCTTGTACAAAGCTTTCTTT CASVGGLYKAFF
- - TRBJ1-1 TRBV29-1 TGCAGTGCCGTGACAGGGAACACTGAAGCTTTCTTT CSAVTGNTEAFF
TRBD2 - TRBJ2-7 TRBV5-5 TGTGCCAGCAGCTTGGGCTTGTCCGGTCTAGCGGTCACCTACGAGCAGTACTTC CASSLGLSGLAVTYEQYF
- - TRBJ1-3 TRBV5-6 TGTGCCAGCAGCTCGGACAGTTCCGGAAACACCATATATTTT CASSSDSSGNTIYF
TRBD2 - TRBJ2-4 TRBV7-2 TGTGCCAGCAGCTTAGCGCAAAACGCGGGAGTGTCAGGCATTCAGTACTTC CASSLAQNAGVSGIQYF
- - TRBJ1-3 TRBV2 TGTGCCAGCAGTGAAGCAGAGGGCTCTGGAAACACCATATATTTT CASSEAEGSGNTIYF
TRBD2 - TRBJ2-5 TRBV19 TGTGCCAGTAGTAGGGGGTTTAGCGGGAGAAATGGTGAGACCCAGTACTTC CASSRGFSGRNGETQYF
- - TRBJ2-4 TRBV11-2 TGTGCCAGCAGTTCACGGGTAGGCAAAAACATTCAGTACTTC CASSSRVGKNIQYF
TRBD2 - TRBJ2-5 TRBV30 TGTGTCTGGAAGGTAGCGGGAGAGAGGGAGACCCAGTACTTC CVWKVAGERETQYF
TRBD2 - TRBJ2-3 TRBV29-1 TGCAGCGTCGGGACTAGCGCGGATTTCACAGATACGCAGTATTTT CSVGTSADFTDTQYF
- - TRBJ2-5 TRBV30 TGTGCCTGGAGCGACCCTTGGGGACTCGGGGAGACCCAGTACTTC CAWSDPWGLGETQYF
TRBD2 - TRBJ2-1 TRBV5-1 TGCGCCAGCAGAAATTTAGCGGGAGGGCCTTATAATGAGCAGTTCTTC CASRNLAGGPYNEQFF
- - TRBJ2-3 TRBV25-1 TGTGCCAGCAGTGTACAGGCCACAGATACGCAGTATTTT CASSVQATDTQYF
TRBD1 few TRBJ1-1 TRBV2 TGTGCCACCCAGGGGGTGAACACTGAAGCTTTCTTT CATQGVNTEAFF
TRBD2 - TRBJ2-1 TRBV2 TGTGCCAGCAGCCGGAATTTACTAGCGGGAGCGTACAATGAGCAGTTCTTC CASSRNLLAGAYNEQFF
- once TRBJ2-1 TRBV6-1 TGTGCCAGCAGTGGGCAGACTGGAGGTTATGAGCAGTTCTTC CASSGQTGGYEQFF